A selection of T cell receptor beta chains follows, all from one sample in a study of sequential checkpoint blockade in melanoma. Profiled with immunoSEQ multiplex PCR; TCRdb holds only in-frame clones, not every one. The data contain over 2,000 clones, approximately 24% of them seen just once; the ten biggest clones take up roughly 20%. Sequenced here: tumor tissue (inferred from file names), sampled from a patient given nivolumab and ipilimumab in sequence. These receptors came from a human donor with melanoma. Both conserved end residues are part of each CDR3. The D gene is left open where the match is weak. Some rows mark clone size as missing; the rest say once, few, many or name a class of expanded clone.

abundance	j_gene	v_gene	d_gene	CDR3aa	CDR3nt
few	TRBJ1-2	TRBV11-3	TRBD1	CASSLQPTGVENYGYTF	TGTGCCAGCAGCTTGCAACCGACAGGGGTCGAAAACTATGGCTACACCTTC
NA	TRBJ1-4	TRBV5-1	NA	CASSLETTNEKLFF	TGCGCCAGCAGCTTGGAAACAACTAATGAAAAACTGTTTTTT
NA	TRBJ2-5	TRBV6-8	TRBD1	CASSYSGTGGARETQYF	TGTGCCAGCAGTTACTCGGGGACAGGGGGCGCGAGGGAGACCCAGTACTTC
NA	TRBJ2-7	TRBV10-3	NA	CAISEQFYEQYF	TGTGCCATCAGTGAGCAGTTCTACGAGCAGTACTTC
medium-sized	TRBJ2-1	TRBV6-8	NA	CASRALSRSYNEQFF	TGTGCCAGCAGGGCACTTAGTCGGTCCTACAATGAGCAGTTCTTC
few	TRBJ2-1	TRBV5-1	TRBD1	CASSLARQGADNEQFF	TGCGCCAGCAGCTTGGCGCGACAGGGGGCCGACAATGAGCAGTTCTTC
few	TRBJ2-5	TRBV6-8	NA	CASRLGQKQETQYF	TGTGCCAGCAGACTGGGGCAAAAGCAGGAGACCCAGTACTTC
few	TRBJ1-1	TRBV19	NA	CASSISGLFTEAFF	TGTGCCAGTAGTATTTCAGGGTTGTTCACTGAAGCTTTCTTT
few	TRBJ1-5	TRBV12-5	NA	CASTVYGNQPQHF	TGTGCCAGTACAGTTTATGGCAATCAGCCCCAGCATTTT
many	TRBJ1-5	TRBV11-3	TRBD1	CASSLGTGGGQPQHF	TGTGCCAGCAGCTTAGGGACAGGGGGAGGTCAGCCCCAGCATTTT
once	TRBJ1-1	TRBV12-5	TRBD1	CASDPGQGFSTEAFF	TGTGCTAGTGACCCGGGACAGGGATTTTCCACTGAAGCTTTCTTT
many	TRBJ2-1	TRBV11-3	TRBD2	CASSRTSGGHYNEQFF	TGTGCCAGCAGCCGGACTAGCGGGGGCCATTACAATGAGCAGTTCTTC
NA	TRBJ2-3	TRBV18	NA	CASSPTTDTQYF	TGTGCCAGCTCACCTACGACAGATACGCAGTATTTT
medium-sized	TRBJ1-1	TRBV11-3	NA	CASSPVTVMNTEAFF	TGTGCCAGCAGCCCAGTGACAGTGATGAACACTGAAGCTTTCTTT
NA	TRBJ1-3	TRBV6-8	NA	CASSAAGAFSGNTIYF	TGTGCCAGCAGTGCAGCAGGGGCTTTCTCTGGAAACACCATATATTTT
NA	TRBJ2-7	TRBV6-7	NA	CASRYRDSEYF	TGTGCCAGCAGGTACCGGGACTCCGAGTACTTC
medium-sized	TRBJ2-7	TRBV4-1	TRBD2	CASSVGERGSYEQYF	TGCGCCAGCAGCGTGGGAGAGCGGGGGTCCTACGAGCAGTACTTC
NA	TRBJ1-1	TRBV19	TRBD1	CASSYNRGSEAFF	TGTGCCAGTAGTTATAACAGGGGGTCTGAAGCTTTCTTT
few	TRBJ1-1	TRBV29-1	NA	CSAPSANTEAFF	TGCAGCGCTCCTTCTGCGAACACTGAAGCTTTCTTT
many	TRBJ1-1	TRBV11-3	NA	CASSSWAGENTEAFF	TGTGCCAGCAGCTCCTGGGCAGGGGAGAACACTGAAGCTTTCTTT
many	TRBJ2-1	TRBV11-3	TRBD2	CASSPGLAGASRQFF	TGTGCCAGCAGCCCCGGACTAGCGGGAGCGTCACGGCAGTTCTTC
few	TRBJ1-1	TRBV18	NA	CASSPFTQGGTEAFF	TGTGCCAGCTCACCATTTACGCAGGGTGGAACTGAAGCTTTCTTT
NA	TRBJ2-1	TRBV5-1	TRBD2	CASRLLAESYNEQFF	TGCGCCAGCAGGTTACTAGCGGAGAGCTACAATGAGCAGTTCTTC
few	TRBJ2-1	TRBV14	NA	CASRRGGTPEQFF	TGTGCCAGCCGGAGGGGGGGGACACCTGAGCAGTTCTTC
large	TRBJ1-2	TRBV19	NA	CASSIYTGLNYGYTF	TGTGCCAGTTCTATTTACACAGGGTTGAACTATGGCTACACCTTC
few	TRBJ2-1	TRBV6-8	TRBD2	CASKQTSGYNEQFF	TGTGCCAGCAAGCAGACTAGCGGATACAATGAGCAGTTCTTC
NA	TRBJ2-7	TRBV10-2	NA	CASSNAEGQYEQYF	TGCGCCAGCTCTAACGCAGAAGGTCAGTACGAGCAGTACTTC
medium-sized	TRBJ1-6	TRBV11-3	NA	CASSLAGGSESPLHF	TGTGCCAGCAGCTTGGCGGGGGGTTCGGAATCACCCCTCCACTTT